The rows below give T cell receptor beta chains drawn from one sample of a study of blood T cell repertoires in COVID-19. The repertoire was sequenced with immunoSEQ multiplex PCR; TCRdb's copy has only in-frame clones and lacks some. The sample lists around 250,000 clones, over 65% occurring once. What was sequenced was peripheral blood. These receptors originate from a man in his sixties who had recovered from COVID-19. The CDR3 runs from the conserved cysteine through the conserved F or W. Fields, in order: V gene, J gene, D gene, clone size, CDR3 DNA, CDR3 protein. D genes are given only for firm matches. Rows may omit the clone size; those that give it use once, few, many or a size class.

v_call: TRBV30
j_call: TRBJ1-4
d_call: TRBD1
clone_size: -
cdr3_nt: TGTGCCTTATGGACAGGGCCTAATGAAAAACTGTTTTTT
cdr3_aa: CALWTGPNEKLFF

v_call: TRBV3-1/TRBV3-2
j_call: TRBJ2-7
d_call: -
clone_size: -
cdr3_nt: TGTGCCAGCAGCCAAGACAGGGTACGCAACGAGCAGTACTTC
cdr3_aa: CASSQDRVRNEQYF

v_call: TRBV28
j_call: TRBJ1-5
d_call: -
clone_size: few
cdr3_nt: TGTGCCAGCAGTTTTCAGAGCAATCAGCCCCAGCATTTT
cdr3_aa: CASSFQSNQPQHF

v_call: TRBV11-2
j_call: TRBJ2-2
d_call: -
clone_size: few
cdr3_nt: TGTGCCAGCAGCTTATGGGCAGGGGTCGCCGGGGAGCTGTTTTTT
cdr3_aa: CASSLWAGVAGELFF

v_call: TRBV2
j_call: TRBJ1-3
d_call: -
clone_size: -
cdr3_nt: TGTGCCAGCAGTGAAGGCAGGAACTCTGGAAACACCATATATTTT
cdr3_aa: CASSEGRNSGNTIYF

v_call: TRBV15
j_call: TRBJ2-7
d_call: -
clone_size: -
cdr3_nt: TGTGCCACCAGCAAAACAGGGTTCGAGCAGTACTTC
cdr3_aa: CATSKTGFEQYF

v_call: TRBV5-1
j_call: TRBJ2-3
d_call: TRBD2
clone_size: -
cdr3_nt: TGCGCCAGCAGCTTGATAGCGGGACCCCAGGATACGCAGTATTTT
cdr3_aa: CASSLIAGPQDTQYF

v_call: TRBV3-1/TRBV3-2
j_call: TRBJ2-2
d_call: TRBD2
clone_size: -
cdr3_nt: TGTGCCAGCAGCCAATCTAGCGGGGGGATGACCGGGGAGCTGTTTTTT
cdr3_aa: CASSQSSGGMTGELFF

v_call: TRBV2
j_call: TRBJ2-5
d_call: -
clone_size: -
cdr3_nt: TGTGCCAGCAGGAGGGATAATGGCGAGACCCAGTACTTC
cdr3_aa: CASRRDNGETQYF

v_call: TRBV20-1
j_call: TRBJ1-5
d_call: TRBD1
clone_size: -
cdr3_nt: TGCAGTGCTAGTCCTACAGGGGGCTTGAGCAATCAGCCCCAGCATTTT
cdr3_aa: CSASPTGGLSNQPQHF

v_call: TRBV10-1
j_call: TRBJ2-4
d_call: -
clone_size: -
cdr3_nt: TGCGCCAGCAGTGAGACTAGAGCCAAAAACATTCAGTACTTC
cdr3_aa: CASSETRAKNIQYF

v_call: TRBV27
j_call: TRBJ2-2
d_call: -
clone_size: -
cdr3_nt: TGTGCCAGCAGGACACTGGACAGATTTTACACCGGGGAGCTGTTTTTT
cdr3_aa: CASRTLDRFYTGELFF

v_call: TRBV15
j_call: TRBJ2-7
d_call: -
clone_size: -
cdr3_nt: TGTGCCACCAGCACCGGCGGAGCCTACGAGCAGTACTTC
cdr3_aa: CATSTGGAYEQYF

v_call: TRBV19
j_call: TRBJ1-5
d_call: -
clone_size: -
cdr3_nt: TGTGCCAGTAGTATAAATGAGAATCAGCCCCAGCATTTT
cdr3_aa: CASSINENQPQHF

v_call: TRBV11-2
j_call: TRBJ2-1
d_call: TRBD2
clone_size: few
cdr3_nt: TGTGCCAGCAGCTTGACGGGAGGTCTCAGAACTAATGAGCAGTTCTTC
cdr3_aa: CASSLTGGLRTNEQFF

v_call: TRBV6-1
j_call: TRBJ1-5
d_call: -
clone_size: -
cdr3_nt: TGTGCCAGCAGTGAAGGCAGGGTTATCAATCAGCCCCAGCATTTT
cdr3_aa: CASSEGRVINQPQHF

v_call: TRBV6-5
j_call: TRBJ1-6
d_call: TRBD1
clone_size: -
cdr3_nt: TGTGCCAGCAGCTCGGACAGGGTTAATTCACCCCTCCACTTT
cdr3_aa: CASSSDRVNSPLHF

v_call: TRBV7-9
j_call: TRBJ1-2
d_call: TRBD1
clone_size: -
cdr3_nt: TGTGCCAGCAGCTTAGCGACAGGGCGATATGGCTACACCTTC
cdr3_aa: CASSLATGRYGYTF

v_call: TRBV10-3
j_call: TRBJ2-7
d_call: TRBD2
clone_size: -
cdr3_nt: TGTGCCATCAGACCACAGAACCCCGGGACTAGCGGGACCCCCGAGCAGTACTTC
cdr3_aa: CAIRPQNPGTSGTPEQYF

v_call: TRBV7-8
j_call: TRBJ2-7
d_call: -
clone_size: -
cdr3_nt: TGTGCCAGCAGCTTAACGGGGGACCAGTACTTC
cdr3_aa: CASSLTGDQYF

v_call: TRBV29-1
j_call: TRBJ2-5
d_call: -
clone_size: -
cdr3_nt: TGCAGCGTTGAAACGTCCGATCGAGGGACCCAGTACTTC
cdr3_aa: CSVETSDRGTQYF

v_call: TRBV4-1
j_call: TRBJ2-5
d_call: -
clone_size: -
cdr3_nt: TGCGCCAGCAGCCAAGAATTGGGGACTCGAGAGACCCAGTACTTC
cdr3_aa: CASSQELGTRETQYF

v_call: TRBV19
j_call: TRBJ2-1
d_call: -
clone_size: -
cdr3_nt: TGTGCCAGTAGTCAAGTCGGGACTGAGACCTACAATGAGCAGTTCTTC
cdr3_aa: CASSQVGTETYNEQFF

v_call: TRBV5-5
j_call: TRBJ1-2
d_call: -
clone_size: few
cdr3_nt: TGTGCCAGCAGCATCGGACAGACTAACTATGGCTACACCTTC
cdr3_aa: CASSIGQTNYGYTF

v_call: TRBV30
j_call: TRBJ2-2
d_call: -
clone_size: -
cdr3_nt: TGTGCCTGGAGTGTAAGCGGGACCGGGGAGCTGTTTTTT
cdr3_aa: CAWSVSGTGELFF

v_call: TRBV19
j_call: TRBJ1-4
d_call: TRBD1
clone_size: -
cdr3_nt: TGTGCCAGTAGTGCGACAGGGACTAATGAAAAACTGTTTTTT
cdr3_aa: CASSATGTNEKLFF

v_call: TRBV30
j_call: TRBJ2-6
d_call: TRBD1
clone_size: -
cdr3_nt: TGTGCCTGGAGTGCGGACAGGGCGGGGGCCAACGTCCTGACTTTC
cdr3_aa: CAWSADRAGANVLTF

v_call: TRBV30
j_call: TRBJ1-4
d_call: TRBD1
clone_size: few
cdr3_nt: TGTGCCTGGAGTGTATTTATCTGGCAGGGGGCACAGGCTAATGAAAAACTGTTTTTT
cdr3_aa: CAWSVFIWQGAQANEKLFF

v_call: TRBV27
j_call: TRBJ1-2
d_call: -
clone_size: once
cdr3_nt: TGTGCCAGCAGTACCAGCGTATCTAACTATGGCTACACCTTC
cdr3_aa: CASSTSVSNYGYTF

v_call: TRBV4-1
j_call: TRBJ2-3
d_call: -
clone_size: -
cdr3_nt: TGCGCCAGCAGATCGGGGGGCGTGACAGATACGCAGTATTTT
cdr3_aa: CASRSGGVTDTQYF

v_call: TRBV30
j_call: TRBJ1-2
d_call: -
clone_size: -
cdr3_nt: TGTGCCTGGAGTGATGCGGCCACACCAGTCTATGGCTACACCTTC
cdr3_aa: CAWSDAATPVYGYTF

v_call: TRBV28
j_call: TRBJ2-3
d_call: TRBD1
clone_size: -
cdr3_nt: TGTGCCAGCAGTTGGGGACAGGGGAGGGCAGATACGCAGTATTTT
cdr3_aa: CASSWGQGRADTQYF

v_call: TRBV11-3
j_call: TRBJ2-5
d_call: TRBD2
clone_size: -
cdr3_nt: TGTGCCAGCAGCCCTAGCGGGAGGGGGGAGACCCAGTACTTC
cdr3_aa: CASSPSGRGETQYF

v_call: TRBV29-1
j_call: TRBJ2-5
d_call: -
clone_size: -
cdr3_nt: TGCAGCGTCTCCTTCGCGTCTCAAGAGACCCAGTACTTC
cdr3_aa: CSVSFASQETQYF

v_call: TRBV6-2/TRBV6-3
j_call: TRBJ2-1
d_call: TRBD1
clone_size: -
cdr3_nt: TGTGCCAGCAGTTACCCTGGGACAGGGGGCTTCAATGAGCAGTTCTTC
cdr3_aa: CASSYPGTGGFNEQFF

v_call: TRBV6-5
j_call: TRBJ2-7
d_call: -
clone_size: -
cdr3_nt: TGTGCCAGCAGCAGGGGTAGCGAGCAGTACTTC
cdr3_aa: CASSRGSEQYF

v_call: TRBV7-9
j_call: TRBJ2-2
d_call: TRBD2
clone_size: -
cdr3_nt: TGTGCCAGCAGCTGGGGGACTATCGCGAACACCGGGGAGCTGTTTTTT
cdr3_aa: CASSWGTIANTGELFF

v_call: TRBV2
j_call: TRBJ2-2
d_call: TRBD2
clone_size: many
cdr3_nt: TGTGCCAGCAGTTCTAGCGGGACGAACACCGGGGAGCTGTTTTTT
cdr3_aa: CASSSSGTNTGELFF

v_call: TRBV7-9
j_call: TRBJ1-1
d_call: -
clone_size: once
cdr3_nt: TGTGCCAGCAGCTCCGGACAGAACACTGAAGCTTTCTTT
cdr3_aa: CASSSGQNTEAFF

v_call: TRBV5-6
j_call: TRBJ1-5
d_call: -
clone_size: -
cdr3_nt: TGTGCCAGCAGCCAGATGGGGGGGACTCAGCCCCAGCATTTT
cdr3_aa: CASSQMGGTQPQHF

v_call: TRBV27
j_call: TRBJ1-2
d_call: TRBD1
clone_size: once
cdr3_nt: TGTGCCAGCAGTAAGACAGGGGGTGGGTATGGCTACACCTTC
cdr3_aa: CASSKTGGGYGYTF

v_call: TRBV3-1/TRBV3-2
j_call: TRBJ2-5
d_call: -
clone_size: -
cdr3_nt: TGTGCCAGCAGCCTCAAGCGGTCCCAAGAGACCCAGTACTTC
cdr3_aa: CASSLKRSQETQYF

v_call: TRBV28
j_call: TRBJ2-7
d_call: -
clone_size: -
cdr3_nt: TGTGCCAGCAGTTTATACACCTACGAGCAGTACTTC
cdr3_aa: CASSLYTYEQYF

v_call: TRBV6-5
j_call: TRBJ2-7
d_call: -
clone_size: -
cdr3_nt: TGTGCCAGCAGTAAAACTGAGTACGAGCAGTACTTC
cdr3_aa: CASSKTEYEQYF

v_call: TRBV7-9
j_call: TRBJ1-3
d_call: -
clone_size: -
cdr3_nt: TGTGCCAGCACCCCTAGTGGTTTCTCTGGAAACACCATATATTTT
cdr3_aa: CASTPSGFSGNTIYF

v_call: TRBV6-5
j_call: TRBJ2-2
d_call: -
clone_size: -
cdr3_nt: TGTGCCAGCGAAACAGGGACGGGGAACACCGGGGAGCTGTTTTTT
cdr3_aa: CASETGTGNTGELFF

v_call: TRBV5-1
j_call: TRBJ2-7
d_call: TRBD2
clone_size: -
cdr3_nt: TGCGCCAGCAGCTTGGGTGGGACTAGCGGGCCTTCCTACGAGCAGTACTTC
cdr3_aa: CASSLGGTSGPSYEQYF

v_call: TRBV20-1
j_call: TRBJ2-1
d_call: -
clone_size: -
cdr3_nt: TGCAGTGCTAGTGGTGCGCGGTCGGGTACGTTCTTC
cdr3_aa: CSASGARSGTFF

v_call: TRBV2
j_call: TRBJ2-3
d_call: TRBD2
clone_size: -
cdr3_nt: TGTGCCAGCAGACTCTGGCTAGCGGGGGGGAGGCTTAGCACAGATACGCAGTATTTT
cdr3_aa: CASRLWLAGGRLSTDTQYF

v_call: TRBV5-6
j_call: TRBJ2-5
d_call: TRBD2
clone_size: -
cdr3_nt: TGTGCCAGCAGCCGACTAGCGGGCCTCGGAGGGGAGACCCAGTACTTC
cdr3_aa: CASSRLAGLGGETQYF

v_call: TRBV2
j_call: TRBJ2-1
d_call: TRBD2
clone_size: -
cdr3_nt: TGTGCCAGCAGGGCCGGGACTAGCGGGAACAATGAGCAGTTCTTC
cdr3_aa: CASRAGTSGNNEQFF

v_call: TRBV2
j_call: TRBJ1-2
d_call: TRBD1
clone_size: -
cdr3_nt: TGTGCCAGCAGTGAAGCCGGGACAGGGGGAGGCTACACCTTC
cdr3_aa: CASSEAGTGGGYTF

v_call: TRBV18
j_call: TRBJ1-5
d_call: TRBD1
clone_size: -
cdr3_nt: TGTGCCAGCTCACCAACTGGACAGGGGTCGGGTCAGCCCCAGCATTTT
cdr3_aa: CASSPTGQGSGQPQHF